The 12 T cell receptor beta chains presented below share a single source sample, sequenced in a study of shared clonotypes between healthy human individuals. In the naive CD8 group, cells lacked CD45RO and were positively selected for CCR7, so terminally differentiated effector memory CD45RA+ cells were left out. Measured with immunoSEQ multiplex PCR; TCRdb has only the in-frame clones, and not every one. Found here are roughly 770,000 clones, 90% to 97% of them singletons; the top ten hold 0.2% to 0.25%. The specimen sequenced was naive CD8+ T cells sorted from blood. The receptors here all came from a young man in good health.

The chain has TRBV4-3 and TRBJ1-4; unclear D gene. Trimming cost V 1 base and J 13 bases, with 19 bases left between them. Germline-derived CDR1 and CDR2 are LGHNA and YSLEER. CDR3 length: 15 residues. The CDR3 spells CASSQGGKSMDRLFF. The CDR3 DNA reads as TGCGCCAGCAGCCAAGGTGGGAAGTCTATGGATAGACTGTTTTTT.

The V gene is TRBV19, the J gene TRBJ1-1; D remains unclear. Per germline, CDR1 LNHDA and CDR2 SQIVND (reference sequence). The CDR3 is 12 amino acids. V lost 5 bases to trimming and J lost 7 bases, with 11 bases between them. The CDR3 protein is CASSPTRIEAFF. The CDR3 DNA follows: TGTGCCAGTAGTCCGACGAGGATTGAAGCTTTCTTT. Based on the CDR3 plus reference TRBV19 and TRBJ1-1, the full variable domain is DGGITQSPKYLFRKEGQNVTLSCEQNLNHDAMYWYRQDPGQGLRLIYYSQIVNDFQKGDIAEGYSVSREKKESFPLTVTSAQKNPTAFYLCASSPTRIEAFFGQGTRLTVV.

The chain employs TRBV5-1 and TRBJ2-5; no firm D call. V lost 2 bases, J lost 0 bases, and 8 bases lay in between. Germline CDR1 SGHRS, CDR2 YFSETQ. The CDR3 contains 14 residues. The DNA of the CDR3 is TGCGCCAGCAGCTTACTAAACCACCAAGAGACCCAGTACTTC. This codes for CASSLLNHQETQYF.

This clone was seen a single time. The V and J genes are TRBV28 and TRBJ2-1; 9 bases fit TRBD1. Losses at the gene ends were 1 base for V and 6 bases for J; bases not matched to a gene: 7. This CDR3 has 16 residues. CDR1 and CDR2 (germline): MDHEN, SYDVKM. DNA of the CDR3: TGTGCCAGCAGTTTATCCCGGACAGGGGTGGTCAATGAGCAGTTCTTC. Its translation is CASSLSRTGVVNEQFF.

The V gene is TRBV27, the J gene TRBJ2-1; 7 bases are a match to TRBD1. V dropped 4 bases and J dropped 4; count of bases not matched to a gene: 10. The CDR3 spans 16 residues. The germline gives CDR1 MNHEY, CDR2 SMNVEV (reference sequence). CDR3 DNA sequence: TGTGCCAGCAGTTCACAAAACAGGGGACCGTACAATGAGCAGTTCTTC. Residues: CASSSQNRGPYNEQFF.

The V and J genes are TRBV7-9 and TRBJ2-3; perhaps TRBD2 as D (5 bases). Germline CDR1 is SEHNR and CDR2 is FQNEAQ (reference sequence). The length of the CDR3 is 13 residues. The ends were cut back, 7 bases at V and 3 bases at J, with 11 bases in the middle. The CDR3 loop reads CASTAEQTDTQYF. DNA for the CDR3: TGTGCCAGCACAGCGGAGCAGACAGATACGCAGTATTTT.

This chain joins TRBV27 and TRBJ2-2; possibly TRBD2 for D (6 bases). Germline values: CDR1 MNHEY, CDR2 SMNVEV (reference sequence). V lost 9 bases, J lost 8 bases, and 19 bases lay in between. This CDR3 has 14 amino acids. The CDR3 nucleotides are TGTGCCAGTCGAGTGGAGGGTCTAATAGGGGAGCTGTTTTTT. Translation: CASRVEGLIGELFF.

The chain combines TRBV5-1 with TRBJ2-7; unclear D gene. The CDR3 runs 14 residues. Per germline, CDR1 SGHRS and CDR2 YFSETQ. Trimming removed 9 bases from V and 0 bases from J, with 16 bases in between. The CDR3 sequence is CANASLWGSYEQYF. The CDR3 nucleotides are TGCGCCAACGCCTCTCTGTGGGGCTCCTACGAGCAGTACTTC.

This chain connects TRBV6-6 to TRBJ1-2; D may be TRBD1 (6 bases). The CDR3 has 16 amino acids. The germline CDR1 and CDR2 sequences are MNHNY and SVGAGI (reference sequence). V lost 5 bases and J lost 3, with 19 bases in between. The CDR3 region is CASSPWGGGIYYGYTF. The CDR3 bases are TGTGCCAGCAGTCCCTGGGGGGGCGGAATCTACTATGGCTACACCTTC.

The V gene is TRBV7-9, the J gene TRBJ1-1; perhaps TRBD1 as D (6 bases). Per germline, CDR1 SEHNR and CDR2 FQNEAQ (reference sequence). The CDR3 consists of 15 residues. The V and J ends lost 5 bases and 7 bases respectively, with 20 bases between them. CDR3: CASSPQVGTLGEAFF. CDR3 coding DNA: TGTGCCAGCAGCCCCCAGGTGGGGACACTTGGTGAAGCTTTCTTT.

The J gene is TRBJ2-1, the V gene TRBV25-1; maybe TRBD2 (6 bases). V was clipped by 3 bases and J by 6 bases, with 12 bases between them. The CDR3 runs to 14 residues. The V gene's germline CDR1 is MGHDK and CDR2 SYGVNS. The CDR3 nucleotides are TGTGCCAGCAGTGAGTTCCGGGAGACCAATGAGCAGTTCTTC. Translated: CASSEFRETNEQFF. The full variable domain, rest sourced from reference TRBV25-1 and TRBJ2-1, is EADIYQTPRYLVIGTGKKITLECSQTMGHDKMYWYQQDPGMELHLIHYSYGVNSTEKGDLSSESTVSRIRTEHFPLTLESARPSHTSQYLCASSEFRETNEQFFGPGTRLTVL.

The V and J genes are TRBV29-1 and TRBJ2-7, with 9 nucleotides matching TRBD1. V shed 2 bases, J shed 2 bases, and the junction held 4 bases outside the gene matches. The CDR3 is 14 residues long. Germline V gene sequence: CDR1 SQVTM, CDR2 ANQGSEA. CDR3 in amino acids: CSVELGQGAYEQYF. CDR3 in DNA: TGCAGCGTTGAATTGGGACAGGGAGCCTACGAGCAGTACTTC.